The clone carrying this T cell receptor beta chain was seen a few times. Time point reported: pre-sensitization, week 0. Treatment in this sample: therapeutic diphenylcyclopropenone sensitization with weekly scalp DPC. TCRdb analysed the RACE reads with MiXCR anew, one entry per CDR3 protein. The sample has under 65,000 distinct CDR3 sequences, around a tenth seen once. These data originate in a study of human T cells and chemical hapten exposure. Study as a whole: Small discrepancies in pooled library volume mainly accounted for the varying TCR yields per sample.

The material sequenced was whole blood, taken in connection with sensitization to the hapten diphenylcyclopropenone (DPC). This sequence originates from a middle-aged woman with alopecia areata. Some clones in this sample may be carry-over from other donors' samples.

The chain's CDR3 is CASRFSSGTLDQPQHF. CDR3 bases: TGTGCAAGTCGCTTCTCTTCCGGGACACTGGATCAGCCCCAGCATTTT. The chain recombines TRBV12-2 with TRBJ1-5; TRBD1, the table's D call, was not compared with the DNA. TRBV12-2 corresponds to a pseudogene. The CDR3 extends over 16 amino acids.